These 27 T cell receptor beta chains share one sample of origin, sequenced in a study of T cells after yellow fever vaccination. TCRdb analysed the 5' RACE reads with MiXCR anew, one entry per CDR3 protein. The repertoire includes approximately 300,000 distinct CDR3 sequences, about 10% of them detected once, and 3.3% sits in the top ten. Source: CD4+ T cells sorted from PBMCs, taken 45 days after the yellow fever booster vaccination. Every receptor here comes from a man between 18 and 35 years old who received the YFV17D yellow fever vaccine.

The chain employs TRBV21-1 and TRBJ2-3; the tabulated D call, TRBD1, remains unverified against the DNA. TRBV21-1 represents a pseudogene. This CDR3 comprises 16 residues. The CDR3 bases are TGTGCCAGCAGCAAGGGGACAGCGTTGTGGCCAGATACGCAGTATTTT. Its protein is CASSKGTALWPDTQYF.

This clonotype was recorded a few times. The J gene is TRBJ2-5, the V gene TRBV4-2, with D possibly being TRBD1 or TRBD2 (5 bases each). This CDR3 has 14 residues. The V gene's germline CDR1 is LGHNA and CDR2 YNFKEQ. V dropped 1 base and J dropped 7 bases, with 13 bases sitting between them. CDR3 DNA sequence: TGTGCCAGCAGCCAAGGGGACGGAGTTGCGACCCAGTACTTC. Its translation is CASSQGDGVATQYF.

V is TRBV5-4 and J is TRBJ1-1; TRBD1 aligns across 7 bases. Germline V gene sequence: CDR1 SGHNT, CDR2 YYREEE (reference sequence). Trimming cost V 5 bases and J 3 bases; bases outside gene matches: 10. This CDR3 comprises 15 residues. The CDR3 nucleotides read TGTGCCAGCAGTTTTGGAGGGGGCAGGGACACTGAAGCTTTCTTT. Residues: CASSFGGGRDTEAFF.

The rearrangement links TRBV7-8 to TRBJ1-6, with 11 bases identical to TRBD1. The germline V gene has CDR1 SGHVS and CDR2 FQNEAQ. Germline trimming cut 3 bases from V and 13 bases from J; bases unmatched to any gene: 2. This CDR3 spans 13 amino acids. CDR3 amino acids: CASSLGQGVPLHF. CDR3 sequence (DNA): TGTGCCAGCAGCTTGGGACAGGGGGTCCCCCTCCACTTT.

This clonotype was picked up many times. The chain carries TRBV7-2 and TRBJ2-5; the D gene could be TRBD1 or TRBD2 (5 bases each). Germline CDR1 and CDR2: SGHTA and FQGNSA. Trimming stripped 1 base from V and 5 bases from J, with 11 bases between. The CDR3 has 14 amino acids. The chain's CDR3 is CASSLGGAWETQYF. The CDR3 nucleotides are TGTGCCAGCAGCTTAGGAGGGGCTTGGGAGACCCAGTACTTC.

This clonotype was recorded a few times. The chain uses TRBV7-3 and TRBJ1-1, with D possibly matching TRBD1 (5 bases). CDR1 SGHTA and CDR2 FQGTGA come from the germline V gene. The CDR3 contains 16 residues. V lost 3 bases and J lost 3, with 17 bases in between. CDR3 loop: CASSFPPTTGDTEAFF. CDR3 in DNA: TGTGCCAGCAGCTTTCCCCCGACGACGGGGGACACTGAAGCTTTCTTT.

This clonotype was seen ten or more times. The rearrangement uses TRBV7-8 and TRBJ2-3; D gene ambiguous. Germline CDR1 and CDR2: SGHVS and FQNEAQ. The CDR3 contains 12 residues. V shed 0 bases and J shed 6 bases, with 4 bases lying between them. The CDR3 DNA sequence: TGTGCCAGCAGCTTAGCTTGGGATACGCAGTATTTT. Translating gives CASSLAWDTQYF.

This clonotype came up a few times. This rearrangement joins TRBV5-4 to TRBJ2-1; TRBD1 aligns across 8 bases. V dropped 0 bases and J dropped 15; count of bases not matched to a gene: 5. The CDR3 consists of 12 residues. Germline assignment: CDR1 SGHNT and CDR2 YYREEE (reference sequence). The CDR3 spells CASSLDRGSWFF. In DNA, the CDR3 is TGTGCCAGCAGCTTGGACAGGGGGAGTTGGTTCTTC.

This clonotype was seen a few times. This chain uses TRBV7-9 with TRBJ1-2; D unclear. This CDR3 contains 15 residues. Between the trimmed V and J ends, which lost 1 base and 6 bases, there was a span of 15 bases. Germline V gene data show CDR1 as SEHNR and CDR2 as FQNEAQ (reference sequence). CDR3 residues: CASSLDLPQRNGYTF. In DNA form, the CDR3 reads TGTGCCAGCAGCTTAGATCTTCCGCAGCGGAATGGCTACACCTTC.

This clonotype appeared a few times. The chain is built from TRBV18 and TRBJ2-1; maybe TRBD1 (6 bases). CDR1 and CDR2 from the germline V gene are KGHSH and LQKENI. CDR3 length: 13 residues. Trimming pared 6 bases from V and 2 bases from J, leaving 8 bases between. CDR3 region: CASSRDTYNEQFF. CDR3 DNA: TGTGCCAGCTCCCGGGACACCTACAATGAGCAGTTCTTC.

The chain recombines TRBV2 with TRBJ2-2; the D gene is possibly TRBD1 (6 bases). Germline-derived CDR1 and CDR2 are SNHLY and FYNNEI. V lost 5 bases, J lost 5 bases, and 15 bases lay in between. This CDR3 is built from 15 residues. The CDR3 region is CASSYDRFATGELFF. The CDR3, as DNA: TGTGCCAGCAGTTATGACAGGTTCGCAACCGGGGAGCTGTTTTTT.

The chain employs TRBV7-2 and TRBJ2-2; tentatively, D is TRBD2 (5 bases). Germline loops: CDR1 SGHTA, CDR2 FQGNSA. The CDR3 contains 16 residues. V gave up 5 bases and J gave up 0 bases, with 13 bases separating them. The CDR3 nucleotides read TGTGCCAGCAGCCCAGACCCGGGGACGAACACCGGGGAGCTGTTTTTT. Protein sequence: CASSPDPGTNTGELFF.

In this sample, this clonotype turned up a few times. The chain has TRBV11-3 and TRBJ2-5; the D call may be TRBD1 or TRBD2 (5 bases each). There are 14 residues in the CDR3. Germline assignment: CDR1 SGHNT and CDR2 YENEEA. V lost 4 bases to trimming and J lost 4 bases, with 13 bases between them. CDR3 nucleotide sequence: TGTGCCAGCAGCTCGGGACCTTCTGCAGAGACCCAGTACTTC. Residues: CASSSGPSAETQYF.

This clonotype has ten or more counts. The V and J genes are TRBV7-2 and TRBJ2-5; TRBD2 matches at 8 bases. CDR1 SGHTA and CDR2 FQGNSA come from the germline V gene. The length of the CDR3 is 13 residues. V dropped 5 bases and J dropped 10; count of bases not matched to a gene: 9. The CDR3 loop is CASSPRGGTGQYF. DNA of the CDR3: TGTGCCAGCAGCCCGCGCGGGGGGACGGGCCAGTACTTC. Using reference TRBV7-2 and TRBJ2-5 for the parts outside the CDR3, the full variable domain is GAGVSQSPSNKVTEKGKDVELRCDPISGHTALYWYRQSLGQGLEFLIYFQGNSAPDKSGLPSDRFSAERTGGSVSTLTIQRTQQEDSAVYLCASSPRGGTGQYFGPGTRLLVL.

This chain joins TRBV5-1 and TRBJ1-1; TRBD1 aligns across 7 bases. CDR1 is SGHRS, CDR2 YFSETQ, per germline. The length of the CDR3 is 16 residues. With V trimmed by 3 bases and J by 1 base, 9 bases remained unmatched. Here the CDR3 DNA reads TGCGCCAGCAGCTCGTCCCCCGGGACAGCGAACACTGAAGCTTTCTTT. Amino acid sequence: CASSSSPGTANTEAFF.

This clonotype was seen many times. The chain has TRBV5-1 and TRBJ1-1, with a tentative D call TRBD1 (6 bases). Trimming shortened V by 5 bases and J by 0 bases, and 11 bases separated the two germline ends. Germline CDR1 is SGHRS and CDR2 is YFSETQ. This CDR3 has 14 residues. The CDR3 here is CASSRDKMNTEAFF. In nucleotides, the CDR3 is TGCGCCAGCAGTCGGGACAAGATGAACACTGAAGCTTTCTTT. Drawing the rest from reference TRBV5-1 and TRBJ1-1, the complete variable domain is KAGVTQTPRYLIKTRGQQVTLSCSPISGHRSVSWYQQTPGQGLQFLFEYFSETQRNKGNFPGRFSGRQFSNSRSEMNVSTLELGDSALYLCASSRDKMNTEAFFGQGTRLTVV.

The V and J genes are TRBV7-3 and TRBJ2-6, with D unresolved. Between the trimmed V and J ends, which lost 4 bases and 3 bases, there was a span of 10 bases. Germline loops: CDR1 SGHTA, CDR2 FQGTGA. CDR3 length: 15 residues. The CDR3 region has the DNA TGTGCCAGCAGCTCCCAATCAAGTGGGGCCAACGTCCTGACTTTC. The encoded protein is CASSSQSSGANVLTF.

This clonotype was seen a handful of times. The chain carries TRBV2 and TRBJ1-6; 8 bases are a match to TRBD1. V was clipped by 2 bases and J by 13 bases; unmatched bases: 13. The length of the CDR3 is 16 residues. CDR1 is SNHLY, CDR2 FYNNEI, per germline. This chain's CDR3 is CASSEYQQGDGYPLHF. The CDR3 nucleotides read TGTGCCAGCAGTGAATACCAACAGGGGGACGGTTATCCCCTCCACTTT.

There are a few counts of this clonotype. This sequence joins TRBV12-3 or TRBV12-4 and TRBJ2-5; no clear D gene. This CDR3 comprises 13 residues. Trimming pared 5 bases from V and 7 bases from J, leaving 14 bases between. The CDR3 loop reads CASSVLLGGTQYF. CDR3 DNA: TGTGCCAGCAGTGTACTCCTAGGCGGGACCCAGTACTTC.

This clonotype was observed a handful of times. The chain carries TRBV7-6 and TRBJ2-1; 12 bases agree with TRBD2. Looked up from germline, CDR1 is SGHVS and CDR2 is FNYEAQ. After removal of 5 bases from V and 3 bases from J, the junction contained 11 bases not matched to a gene. The length of the CDR3 is 18 residues. The DNA for the CDR3 is TGTGCCAGCAGCACCGGATCGCGACTAGCGGGGGTCTACAATGAGCAGTTCTTC. Protein product: CASSTGSRLAGVYNEQFF.

V gene TRBV4-2 combines with J gene TRBJ1-4; a weak D match, TRBD1 (5 bases). CDR3 length: 14 amino acids. CDR1 and CDR2 from the germline V gene are LGHNA and YNFKEQ. V shed 5 bases and J shed 8 bases, with 15 bases lying between them. Here the CDR3 reads CASSTGLRGEKLFF. The CDR3 region has the DNA TGTGCCAGCAGCACAGGCCTACGGGGAGAAAAACTGTTTTTT.

This clonotype came up a few times. V gene TRBV27 combines with J gene TRBJ1-2; a weak D match, TRBD1 (5 bases). In germline, CDR1 is MNHEY, CDR2 SMNVEV (reference sequence). The CDR3 runs 15 residues. V was shortened by 4 bases and J by 4 bases, with 16 bases between the two germline ends. In DNA form, the CDR3 reads TGTGCCAGCAGTTCCCTGAAAGGGGAAGGCTATGGCTACACCTTC. Its translation is CASSSLKGEGYGYTF.

V usage is TRBV7-8 and J usage is TRBJ1-2; 7 nucleotides match TRBD1. The CDR3 is 12 residues long. After removal of 6 bases from V and 4 bases from J, the junction contained 2 bases not matched to a gene. Germline V CDR1 and CDR2: SGHVS, FQNEAQ. The chain's CDR3 is CASSRGLYGYTF. CDR3 bases: TGTGCCAGCAGTAGGGGGCTCTATGGCTACACCTTC.

This clonotype was picked up many times. This sequence joins TRBV14 and TRBJ2-3, with TRBD2 matching 13 bases. V was pared by 1 base and J by 7 bases, with 14 bases of the junction left unmatched. The CDR3 extends over 19 amino acids. CDR1 is SGHDN, CDR2 FVKESK, per germline. The DNA of the CDR3 is TGTGCCAGCAGCCAAGCCCCCCGGAGACTAGCGGGGGGCCGGAATACGCAGTATTTT. This sequence encodes CASSQAPRRLAGGRNTQYF.

The chain joins TRBV7-8 to TRBJ2-7; 14 bases fit TRBD2. The V and J ends lost 3 bases and 7 bases, in that order; junction bases with no gene match: 8. CDR1 SGHVS and CDR2 FQNEAQ come from the germline V gene. The CDR3 has 16 residues. Written as DNA, the CDR3 is TGTGCCAGCAGCTTGGGACTAGCGGGGGTACCCGAGGAGCAGTACGTC. Protein product: CASSLGLAGVPEEQYV.

This clonotype was detected only a few times. This chain links TRBV3-1 with TRBJ1-3, with D unclear. The germline V gene encodes CDR1 LGHDT and CDR2 YNNKEL (reference sequence). V gave up 4 bases and J gave up 15 bases, with 19 bases separating them. This CDR3 comprises 13 residues. The DNA for the CDR3 is TGTGCCAGCAGCCCCCGACAAGGCGGGATGGGATATTTT. Translation: CASSPRQGGMGYF.

This rearrangement joins TRBV7-9 to TRBJ1-5; D remains unclear. There are 15 residues in the CDR3. Germline CDR1 SEHNR, CDR2 FQNEAQ (reference sequence). V dropped 7 bases and J dropped 6 bases, with 19 bases sitting between them. CDR3 residues: CASIPGNRKGQPQHF. DNA of the CDR3: TGTGCCAGCATTCCGGGGAATCGGAAAGGTCAGCCCCAGCATTTT.